This T cell receptor (beta chain) was documented in a study of blood T cells in healthy people across ages. The CDR3 consists of 13 residues. Germline CDR1 reads GTSNPN; CDR2 reads SVGIG (reference sequence). J gave up 0 bases and V 3 bases, and 1 base lay outside the gene matches. For the second PCR, which ran for about 7 to 12 cycles, a sample-barcoded 5' primer and a J-beta primer mix were used. TCRdb independently ran MiXCR on the 5' RACE reads; one entry per CDR3 protein. The sample holds around 650,000 distinct CDR3 sequences, less than 45% seen once. The sequence was obtained from an elderly man in good health. The rearrangement uses TRBV30 and TRBJ2-5, with 7 bases aligning to TRBD2. The material sequenced was blood. CDR3 sequence: CAWSRGDQETQYF. The CDR3 DNA reads as TGTGCCTGGAGCCGGGGGGACCAAGAGACCCAGTACTTC.